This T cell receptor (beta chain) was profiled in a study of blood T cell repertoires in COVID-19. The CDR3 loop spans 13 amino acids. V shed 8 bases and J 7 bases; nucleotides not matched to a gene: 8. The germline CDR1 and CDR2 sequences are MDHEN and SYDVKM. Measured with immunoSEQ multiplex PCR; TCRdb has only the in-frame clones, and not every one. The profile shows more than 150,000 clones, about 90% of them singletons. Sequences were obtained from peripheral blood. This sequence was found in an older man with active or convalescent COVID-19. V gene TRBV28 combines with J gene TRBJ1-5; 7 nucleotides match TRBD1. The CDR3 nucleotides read TGTGCCAGCCGAAACAGGGGTCGGCAGCCCCAGCATTTT. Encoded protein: CASRNRGRQPQHF.